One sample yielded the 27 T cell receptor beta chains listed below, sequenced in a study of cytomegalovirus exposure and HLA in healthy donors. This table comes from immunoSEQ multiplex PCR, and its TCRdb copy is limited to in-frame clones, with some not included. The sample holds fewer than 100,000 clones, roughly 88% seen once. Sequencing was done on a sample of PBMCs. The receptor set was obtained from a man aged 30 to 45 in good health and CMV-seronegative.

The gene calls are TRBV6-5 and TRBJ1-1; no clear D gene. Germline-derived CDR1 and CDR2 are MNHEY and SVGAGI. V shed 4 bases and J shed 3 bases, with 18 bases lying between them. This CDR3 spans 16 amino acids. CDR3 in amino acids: CASSSQAPPAHTEAFF. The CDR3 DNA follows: TGTGCCAGCAGTTCTCAAGCCCCCCCCGCACACACTGAAGCTTTCTTT.

The CDR3 protein is CASSPGRGGEKLFF. The CDR3 region has the DNA TGTGCCAGCAGCCCGGGACGGGGGGGAGAAAAACTGTTTTTT. The gene calls are TRBV28 and TRBJ1-4; weak D call: TRBD1 (5 bases). V was trimmed by 6 bases and J by 8 bases, leaving 16 bases between them. Germline loops: CDR1 MDHEN, CDR2 SYDVKM. CDR3 length equals 14 residues.

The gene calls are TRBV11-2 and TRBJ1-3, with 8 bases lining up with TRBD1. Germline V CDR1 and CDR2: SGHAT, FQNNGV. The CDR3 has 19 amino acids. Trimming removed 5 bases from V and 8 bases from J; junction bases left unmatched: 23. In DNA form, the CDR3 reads TGTGCCAGCAGCAGTCACCGGGACAGGAAATCAATTGGGAGCTACACCATATATTTT. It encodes CASSSHRDRKSIGSYTIYF.

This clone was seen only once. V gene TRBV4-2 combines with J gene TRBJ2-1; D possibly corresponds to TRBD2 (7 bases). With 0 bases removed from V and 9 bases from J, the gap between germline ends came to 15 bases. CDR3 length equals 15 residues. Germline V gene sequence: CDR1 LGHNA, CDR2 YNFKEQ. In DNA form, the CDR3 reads TGTGCCAGCAGCCAAGAAGTGGGGGGGGGCCGTGAGCAGTTCTTC. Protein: CASSQEVGGGREQFF.

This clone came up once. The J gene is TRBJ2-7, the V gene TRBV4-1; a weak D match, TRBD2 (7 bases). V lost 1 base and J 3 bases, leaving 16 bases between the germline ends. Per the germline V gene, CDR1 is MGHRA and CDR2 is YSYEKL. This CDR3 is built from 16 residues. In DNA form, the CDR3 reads TGCGCCAGCAGCCAAGCGACCCTAGGGGGGGTCTACGAGCAGTACTTC. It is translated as CASSQATLGGVYEQYF.

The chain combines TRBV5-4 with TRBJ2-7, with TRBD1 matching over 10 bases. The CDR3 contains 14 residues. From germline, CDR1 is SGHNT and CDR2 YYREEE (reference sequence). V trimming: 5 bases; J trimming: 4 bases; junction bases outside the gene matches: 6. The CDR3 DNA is TGTGCCAGCAGGGTGACAGGGGGCGATTACGAGCAGTACTTC. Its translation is CASRVTGGDYEQYF.

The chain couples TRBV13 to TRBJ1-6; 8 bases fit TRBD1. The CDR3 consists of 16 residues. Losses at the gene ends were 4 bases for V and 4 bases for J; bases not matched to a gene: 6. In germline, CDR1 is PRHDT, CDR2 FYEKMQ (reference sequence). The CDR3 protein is CASSSTGGPYNSPLHF. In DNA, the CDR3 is TGTGCCAGCAGCTCTACAGGGGGACCTTATAATTCACCCCTCCACTTT.

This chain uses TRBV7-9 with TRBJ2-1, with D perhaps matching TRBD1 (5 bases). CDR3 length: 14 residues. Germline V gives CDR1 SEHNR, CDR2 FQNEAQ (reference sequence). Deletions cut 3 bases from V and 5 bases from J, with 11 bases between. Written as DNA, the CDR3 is TGTGCCAGCAGCTTCAAGGGGCCGCACAATGAGCAGTTCTTC. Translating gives CASSFKGPHNEQFF. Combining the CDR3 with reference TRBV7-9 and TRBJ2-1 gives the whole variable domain DTGVSQNPRHKITKRGQNVTFRCDPISEHNRLYWYRQTLGQGPEFLTYFQNEAQLEKSRLLSDRFSAERPKGSFSTLEIQRTEQGDSAMYLCASSFKGPHNEQFFGPGTRLTVL.

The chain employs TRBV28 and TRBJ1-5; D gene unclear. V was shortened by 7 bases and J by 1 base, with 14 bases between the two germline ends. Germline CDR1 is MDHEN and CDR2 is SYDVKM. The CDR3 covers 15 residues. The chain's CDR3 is CASKSVRRSNQPQHF. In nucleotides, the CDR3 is TGTGCCAGCAAGAGTGTGAGGAGAAGCAATCAGCCCCAGCATTTT.

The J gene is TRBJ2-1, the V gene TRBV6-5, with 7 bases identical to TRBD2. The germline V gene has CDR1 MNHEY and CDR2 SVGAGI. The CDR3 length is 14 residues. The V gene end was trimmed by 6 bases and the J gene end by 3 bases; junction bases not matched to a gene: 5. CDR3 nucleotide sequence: TGTGCCAGCAGAAGGCTAGCGGACTACAATGAGCAGTTCTTC. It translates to CASRRLADYNEQFF.

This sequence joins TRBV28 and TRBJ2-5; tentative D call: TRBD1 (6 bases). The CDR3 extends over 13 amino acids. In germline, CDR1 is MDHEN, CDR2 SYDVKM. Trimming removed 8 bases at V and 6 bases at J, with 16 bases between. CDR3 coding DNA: TGTGCCAGCGGTCAGGGGCAGGAAAAGACCCAGTACTTC. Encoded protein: CASGQGQEKTQYF.

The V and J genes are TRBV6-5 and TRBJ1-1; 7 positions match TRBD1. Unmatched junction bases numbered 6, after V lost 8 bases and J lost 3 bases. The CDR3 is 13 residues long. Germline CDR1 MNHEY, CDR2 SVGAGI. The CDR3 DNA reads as TGTGCCAGCCACAGGGGATTGGACACTGAAGCTTTCTTT. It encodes CASHRGLDTEAFF.

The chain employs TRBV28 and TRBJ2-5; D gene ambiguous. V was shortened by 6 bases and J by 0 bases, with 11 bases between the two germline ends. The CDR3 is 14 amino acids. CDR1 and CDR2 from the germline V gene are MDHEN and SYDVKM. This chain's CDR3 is CASSPREYQETQYF. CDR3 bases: TGTGCCAGCAGCCCTCGAGAGTACCAAGAGACCCAGTACTTC.

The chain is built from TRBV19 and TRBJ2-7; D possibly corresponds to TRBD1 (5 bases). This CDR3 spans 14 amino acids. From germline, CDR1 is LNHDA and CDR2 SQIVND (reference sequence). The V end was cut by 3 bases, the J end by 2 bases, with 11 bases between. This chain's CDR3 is CASSIQGRAYEQYF. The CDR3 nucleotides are TGTGCCAGTAGTATTCAGGGTAGGGCCTACGAGCAGTACTTC.

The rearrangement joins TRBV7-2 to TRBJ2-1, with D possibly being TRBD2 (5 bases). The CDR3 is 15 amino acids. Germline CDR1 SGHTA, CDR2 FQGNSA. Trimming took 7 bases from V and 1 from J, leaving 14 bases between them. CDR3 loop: CASTLGLLSYNEQFF. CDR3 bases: TGTGCCAGCACCCTTGGACTGTTATCCTACAATGAGCAGTTCTTC.

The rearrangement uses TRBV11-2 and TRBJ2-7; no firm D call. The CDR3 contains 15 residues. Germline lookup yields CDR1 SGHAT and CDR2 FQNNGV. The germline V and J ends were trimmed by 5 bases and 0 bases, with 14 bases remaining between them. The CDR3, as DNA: TGTGCCAGCAGCACCGTATTTCGGAGCTCCTACGAGCAGTACTTC. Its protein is CASSTVFRSSYEQYF.

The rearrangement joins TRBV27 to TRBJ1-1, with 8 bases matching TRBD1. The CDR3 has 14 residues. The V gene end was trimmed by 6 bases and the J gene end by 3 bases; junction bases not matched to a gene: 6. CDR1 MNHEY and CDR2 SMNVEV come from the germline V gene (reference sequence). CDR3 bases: TGTGCCAGCAGACCCTCAGGGGGCTACACTGAAGCTTTCTTT. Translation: CASRPSGGYTEAFF.

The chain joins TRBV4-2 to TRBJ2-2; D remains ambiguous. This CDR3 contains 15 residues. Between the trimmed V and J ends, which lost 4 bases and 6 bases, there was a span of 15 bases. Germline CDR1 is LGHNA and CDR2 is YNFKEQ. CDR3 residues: CASSPGLGISGELFF. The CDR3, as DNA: TGTGCCAGCAGCCCCGGTCTAGGTATCTCCGGGGAGCTGTTTTTT.

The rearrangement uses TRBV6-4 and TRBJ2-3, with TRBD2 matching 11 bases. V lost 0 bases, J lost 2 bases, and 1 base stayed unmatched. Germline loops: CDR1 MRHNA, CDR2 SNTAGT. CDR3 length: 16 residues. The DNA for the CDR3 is TGTGCCAGCAGTGACTCGACTAGCGGGAACACAGATACGCAGTATTTT. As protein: CASSDSTSGNTDTQYF.

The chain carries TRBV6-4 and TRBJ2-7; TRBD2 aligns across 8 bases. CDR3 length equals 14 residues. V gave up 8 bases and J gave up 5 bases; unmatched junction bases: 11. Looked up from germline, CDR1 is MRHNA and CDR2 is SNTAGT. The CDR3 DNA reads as TGTGCCAGCCCCCTTAGCGGGGCAGGCAACGAGCAGTACTTC. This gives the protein CASPLSGAGNEQYF.

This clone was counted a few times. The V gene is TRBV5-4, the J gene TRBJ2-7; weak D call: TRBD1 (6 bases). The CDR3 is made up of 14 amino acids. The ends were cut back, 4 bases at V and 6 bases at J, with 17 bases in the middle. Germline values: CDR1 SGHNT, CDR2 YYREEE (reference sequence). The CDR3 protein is CASSPGQNIGEQYF. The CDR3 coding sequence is TGTGCCAGCAGCCCTGGACAGAATATCGGCGAGCAGTACTTC.

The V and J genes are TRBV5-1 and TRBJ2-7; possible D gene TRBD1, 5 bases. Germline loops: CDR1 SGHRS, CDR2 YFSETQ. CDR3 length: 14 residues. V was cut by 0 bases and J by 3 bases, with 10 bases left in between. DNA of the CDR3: TGCGCCAGCAGCTTGGGCCAGGGCGACTACGAGCAGTACTTC. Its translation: CASSLGQGDYEQYF.

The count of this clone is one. Here the CDR3 reads CASSDSAQAPSNEQFF. The CDR3 DNA sequence: TGTGCCAGCAGTGACTCAGCACAGGCACCCAGCAATGAGCAGTTCTTC. The chain is built from TRBV6-4 and TRBJ2-1; D possibly corresponds to TRBD1 (5 bases). CDR1 is MRHNA, CDR2 SNTAGT, per germline. The CDR3 totals 16 residues. Trimming removed 0 bases at V and 6 bases at J, with 15 bases between.

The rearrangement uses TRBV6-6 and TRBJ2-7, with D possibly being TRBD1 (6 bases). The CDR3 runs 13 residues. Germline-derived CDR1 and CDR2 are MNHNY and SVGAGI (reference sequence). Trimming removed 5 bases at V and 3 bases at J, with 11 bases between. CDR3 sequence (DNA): TGTGCCAGCAGTATTAGGGGGTACTACGAGCAGTACTTC. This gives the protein CASSIRGYYEQYF.

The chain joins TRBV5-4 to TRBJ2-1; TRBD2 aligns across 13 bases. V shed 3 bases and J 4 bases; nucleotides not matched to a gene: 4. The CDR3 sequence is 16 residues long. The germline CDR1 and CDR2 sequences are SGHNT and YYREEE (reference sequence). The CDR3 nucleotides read TGTGCCAGCAGCTCAGGACTAGCGGGGGAGTACAATGAGCAGTTCTTC. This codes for CASSSGLAGEYNEQFF.

The CDR3 loop reads CASSQGQGAINYGYTF. The CDR3 coding sequence is TGTGCCAGCAGTCAGGGACAGGGGGCGATTAACTATGGCTACACCTTC. The chain has TRBV27 and TRBJ1-2; 12 nucleotides agree with TRBD1. Trimming cost V 5 bases and J 1 base; bases outside gene matches: 5. This CDR3 spans 16 amino acids. Germline loops: CDR1 MNHEY, CDR2 SMNVEV (reference sequence).

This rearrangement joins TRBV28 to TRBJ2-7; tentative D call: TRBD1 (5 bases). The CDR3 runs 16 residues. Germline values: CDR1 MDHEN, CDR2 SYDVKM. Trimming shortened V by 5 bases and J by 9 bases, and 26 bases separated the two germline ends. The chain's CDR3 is CASSRGSMRRFLGQYF. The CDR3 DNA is TGTGCCAGCAGTAGGGGATCCATGCGGCGGTTCTTAGGGCAGTACTTC. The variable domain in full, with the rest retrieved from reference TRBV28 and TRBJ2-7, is DVKVTQSSRYLVKRTGEKVFLECVQDMDHENMFWYRQDPGLGLRLIYFSYDVKMKEKGDIPEGYSVSREKKERFSLILESASTNQTSMYLCASSRGSMRRFLGQYFGPGTRLTVT.